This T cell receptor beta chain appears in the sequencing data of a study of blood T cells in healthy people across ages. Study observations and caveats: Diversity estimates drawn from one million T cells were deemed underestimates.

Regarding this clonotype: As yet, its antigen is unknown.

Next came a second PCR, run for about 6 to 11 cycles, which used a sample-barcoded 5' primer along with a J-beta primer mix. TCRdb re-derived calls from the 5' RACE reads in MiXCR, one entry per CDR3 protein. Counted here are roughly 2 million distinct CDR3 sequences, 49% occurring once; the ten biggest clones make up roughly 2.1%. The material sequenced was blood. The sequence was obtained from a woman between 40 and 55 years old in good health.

The CDR3: CASSEVSGTGISYEQYF. The CDR3 nucleotides are TGTGCCAGCAGTGAAGTGTCAGGGACAGGAATCTCCTACGAGCAGTACTTC. The rearrangement joins TRBV6-1 to TRBJ2-7; 8 bases match TRBD1. V was pared by 1 base and J by 0 bases, with 8 bases of the junction left unmatched. Looked up from germline, CDR1 is MNHNS and CDR2 is SASEGT. The CDR3 spans 17 residues.